These 24 T cell receptor beta chains were sequenced from one sample in a study of blood T cell repertoires in COVID-19. Libraries were prepared by immunoSEQ multiplex PCR; TCRdb keeps only in-frame clonotypes and omits some of them. The data show roughly 370,000 clones, 87% seen once. The sample comprised PBMCs or T cells enriched from blood (not recorded which). Source of these receptors: a woman aged 45-65 years who had recovered from COVID-19.

The J gene is TRBJ2-1, the V gene TRBV24-1, with a weak D call TRBD1 (5 bases). The V gene's germline CDR1 is KGHDR and CDR2 SFDVKD. The CDR3 is made up of 14 amino acids. V dropped 4 bases and J dropped 6 bases, with 12 bases sitting between them. The CDR3 spells CATSDRVAGNEQFF. CDR3 DNA: TGTGCCACCAGTGACAGGGTCGCTGGCAATGAGCAGTTCTTC.

This clone was seen a handful of times. The chain is built from TRBV10-3 and TRBJ2-7, with TRBD2 matching over 9 bases. Germline loops: CDR1 ENHRY, CDR2 SYGVKD. The J segment lost 4 bases and the V segment lost 10 bases, leaving 8 bases of the junction unmatched. This CDR3 contains 13 residues. CDR3 sequence (DNA): TGTGCCACCAAGGGCGGGGGGGCTTACGAGCAGTACTTC. Translating gives CATKGGGAYEQYF.

The chain combines TRBV7-9 with TRBJ1-1, with D unclear. V shed 2 bases and J shed 0 bases, with 4 bases lying between them. Germline CDR1 and CDR2: SEHNR and FQNEAQ (reference sequence). The CDR3 extends over 13 amino acids. The CDR3 bases are TGTGCCAGCAGCTTACAATTGAACACTGAAGCTTTCTTT. Amino acids: CASSLQLNTEAFF.

The rearrangement joins TRBV5-1 to TRBJ1-2; TRBD1 might be the D (5 bases). CDR3 size: 15 residues. V dropped 2 bases and J dropped 4 bases, with 15 bases sitting between them. Germline assignment: CDR1 SGHRS and CDR2 YFSETQ. DNA for the CDR3: TGCGCCAGCAGCTTCTTTGGGGGGGACCCCTATGGCTACACCTTC. Its protein is CASSFFGGDPYGYTF.

The V gene is TRBV5-1, the J gene TRBJ1-1; 8 nucleotides align to TRBD1. V lost 4 bases, J lost 0 bases, and 8 bases stayed unmatched. The CDR3 loop spans 16 amino acids. Germline-derived CDR1 and CDR2 are SGHRS and YFSETQ. The CDR3 nucleotides read TGCGCCAGCAGCGGCGGACAGGGAATAATGAACACTGAAGCTTTCTTT. Translation: CASSGGQGIMNTEAFF.

The chain is built from TRBV30 and TRBJ1-2, with 9 bases identical to TRBD1. Germline V gives CDR1 GTSNPN, CDR2 SVGIG (reference sequence). Germline trimming cut 6 bases from V and 2 bases from J; bases unmatched to any gene: 4. This CDR3 comprises 13 residues. In DNA form, the CDR3 reads TGTGCCTGCTTCGACAGGGGGAACTATGGCTACACCTTC. The encoded protein is CACFDRGNYGYTF.

The V and J genes are TRBV30 and TRBJ1-6; D uncertain. This CDR3 has 15 residues. In germline, CDR1 is GTSNPN, CDR2 SVGIG (reference sequence). V lost 3 bases and J lost 0, with 9 bases in between. CDR3 loop: CAWSAGSSYNSPLHF. In DNA, the CDR3 is TGTGCCTGGAGCGCGGGGAGCTCCTATAATTCACCCCTCCACTTT.

This chain uses TRBV2 with TRBJ1-1; unclear D gene. The V end was cut by 6 bases, the J end by 7 bases, with 15 bases between. The germline CDR1 and CDR2 sequences are SNHLY and FYNNEI. CDR3 length: 13 amino acids. As DNA, the CDR3 is TGTGCCAGCAGGGGAGCGGCCTCTGGTGAAGCTTTCTTT. Translating gives CASRGAASGEAFF. Complete variable domain (other parts from reference TRBV2 and TRBJ1-1): EPEVTQTPSHQVTQMGQEVILRCVPISNHLYFYWYRQILGQKVEFLVSFYNNEISEKSEIFDDQFSVERPDGSNFTLKIRSTKLEDSAMYFCASRGAASGEAFFGQGTRLTVV.

This chain links TRBV25-1 with TRBJ1-5; no definite D call. Germline CDR1 MGHDK, CDR2 SYGVNS. This CDR3 comprises 13 residues. Trimming shortened V by 6 bases and J by 4 bases, and 10 bases separated the two germline ends. CDR3 protein: CASRPSDNQPQHF. The CDR3, as DNA: TGTGCCAGCAGACCGAGCGATAATCAGCCCCAGCATTTT.

V and J are TRBV10-3 and TRBJ2-3; 15 nucleotides match TRBD2. The length of the CDR3 is 19 residues. Trimming at V came to 8 bases and at J to 4 bases, leaving 16 bases not matched to a gene. The germline CDR1 and CDR2 sequences are ENHRY and SYGVKD. DNA for the CDR3: TGTGCCATCCAGGCCCGCGGACTAGCGGGGGGGCAGGTACCAGATACGCAGTATTTT. Protein sequence: CAIQARGLAGGQVPDTQYF.

This clone was seen once. This chain connects TRBV24-1 to TRBJ1-4, with D unclear. The CDR3 spans 15 residues. CDR1 is KGHDR and CDR2 is SFDVKD in the germline V gene. Trimming took 4 bases from V and 2 from J, leaving 10 bases between them. The CDR3 loop reads CATSDPGGTNEKLFF. The CDR3 region has the DNA TGTGCCACCAGTGACCCGGGAGGGACTAATGAAAAACTGTTTTTT.

The chain carries TRBV5-4 and TRBJ1-6, with D tentatively TRBD1 (6 bases). V lost 0 bases, J lost 8 bases, and 15 bases lay in between. The germline V gene encodes CDR1 SGHNT and CDR2 YYREEE (reference sequence). This CDR3 has 16 amino acids. Here the CDR3 DNA reads TGTGCCAGCAGCTTGGGGGGGGGCGCGGAGTATTCACCCCTCCACTTT. Translating it yields CASSLGGGAEYSPLHF.

This chain connects TRBV27 to TRBJ1-4; 8 nucleotides line up with TRBD1. V gave up 2 bases and J gave up 2 bases; unmatched junction bases: 1. Looked up from germline, CDR1 is MNHEY and CDR2 is SMNVEV (reference sequence). The CDR3 is 15 amino acids. The CDR3 region has the DNA TGTGCCAGCAGTTTAAGGACAGGGACTAATGAAAAACTGTTTTTT. This codes for CASSLRTGTNEKLFF. The full variable domain, its missing parts supplied by reference TRBV27 and TRBJ1-4, is EAQVTQNPRYLITVTGKKLTVTCSQNMNHEYMSWYRQDPGLGLRQIYYSMNVEVTDKGDVPEGYKVSRKEKRNFPLILESPSPNQTSLYFCASSLRTGTNEKLFFGSGTQLSVL.

Only one count was recorded for this clone. The CDR3 DNA is TGTGCCAGCAGTTTTGGACAGAACACTGAAGCTTTCTTT. Protein sequence: CASSFGQNTEAFF. The chain is built from TRBV27 and TRBJ1-1, with D possibly TRBD1 on 5 matching bases. Per the germline V gene, CDR1 is MNHEY and CDR2 is SMNVEV (reference sequence). V shed 3 bases and J shed 1 base, with 6 bases lying between them. The CDR3 has 13 amino acids.

The V call is TRBV3-1 (or the pseudogene TRBV3-2), the J call TRBJ1-1, with D uncertain. CDR1 and CDR2 from the germline V gene are LGHDT and YNNKEL (reference sequence). Trimming took 0 bases from V and 0 from J, leaving 5 bases between them. The CDR3 sequence is 14 residues long. This CDR3 is CASSQDRLNTEAFF. The CDR3 DNA reads TGTGCCAGCAGCCAAGACAGGCTGAACACTGAAGCTTTCTTT.

The V call is TRBV4-2, the J call TRBJ1-1; D is perhaps TRBD1 (6 bases). The V end lost 3 bases, the J end lost 6 bases, and 20 bases lay between the germline ends. The CDR3 loop spans 16 amino acids. In germline, CDR1 is LGHNA, CDR2 YNFKEQ. The DNA of the CDR3 is TGTGCCAGCAGCCAGGGGGCCGGGGCCCACATCCCTGAAGCTTTCTTT. This codes for CASSQGAGAHIPEAFF.

This sequence joins TRBV7-2 and TRBJ2-2, with D possibly TRBD1 on 5 matching bases. CDR3 size: 14 residues. V was shortened by 5 bases and J by 5 bases, with 12 bases between the two germline ends. CDR1 SGHTA and CDR2 FQGNSA come from the germline V gene. Written as DNA, the CDR3 is TGTGCCAGCAGCCCGCAGGGAAGAACCGGGGAGCTGTTTTTT. This sequence encodes CASSPQGRTGELFF.

This chain uses TRBV19 with TRBJ2-7; the D gene is possibly TRBD2 (7 bases). Trimming stripped 5 bases from V and 1 base from J, with 18 bases between. The CDR3 has 16 residues. In germline, CDR1 is LNHDA, CDR2 SQIVND (reference sequence). The CDR3 DNA follows: TGTGCCAGTAGTCACTTTGGGGGGGCGCGGTCCTACGAGCAGTACTTC. It yields the protein CASSHFGGARSYEQYF.

The chain joins TRBV5-6 to TRBJ1-1, with D possibly being TRBD1 (6 bases). The CDR3 spans 13 residues. Germline loops: CDR1 SGHDT, CDR2 YYEEEE. Trimming removed 5 bases at V and 1 base at J, with 9 bases between. As DNA, the CDR3 is TGTGCCAGCAGAGGGACACCGAACACTGAAGCTTTCTTT. Protein sequence: CASRGTPNTEAFF.

The V call is TRBV7-2, the J call TRBJ1-1, with D perhaps TRBD1 (6 bases). Per germline, CDR1 SGHTA and CDR2 FQGNSA. Trimming pared 1 base from V and 2 bases from J, leaving 11 bases between. There are 15 residues in the CDR3. CDR3 sequence reads: CASSLGIGGNTEAFF. The CDR3 region has the DNA TGTGCCAGCAGCTTAGGAATAGGGGGAAACACTGAAGCTTTCTTT. Based on the CDR3 plus reference TRBV7-2 and TRBJ1-1, the full variable domain is GAGVSQSPSNKVTEKGKDVELRCDPISGHTALYWYRQSLGQGLEFLIYFQGNSAPDKSGLPSDRFSAERTGGSVSTLTIQRTQQEDSAVYLCASSLGIGGNTEAFFGQGTRLTVV.

This rearrangement joins TRBV6-2 or TRBV6-3 to TRBJ2-2; 10 nucleotides align to TRBD1. Trimming at V came to 2 bases and at J to 4 bases, leaving 13 bases not matched to a gene. CDR1 is MNHEY and CDR2 is SVGEGT in the germline V gene. This CDR3 has 19 amino acids. CDR3 nucleotide sequence: TGTGCCAGCAGTTACGTATTCGTCCGGGACAGGGGCATCACCGGGGAGCTGTTTTTT. Its translation: CASSYVFVRDRGITGELFF.

This chain links TRBV7-9 with TRBJ1-1, with D tentatively TRBD1 (5 bases). The germline V gene has CDR1 SEHNR and CDR2 FQNEAQ (reference sequence). V lost 1 base and J 5 bases, leaving 17 bases between the germline ends. The CDR3 length is 16 residues. CDR3 region: CASSLGYGGMGTEAFF. In DNA form, the CDR3 reads TGTGCCAGCAGCTTAGGATACGGGGGAATGGGGACTGAAGCTTTCTTT.

The CDR3 nucleotides read TGCAGCGTTGTGGACTTTAGTGCTGAAGCTTTCTTT. This gives the protein CSVVDFSAEAFF. The chain carries TRBV29-1 and TRBJ1-1; D is uncertain. The CDR3 totals 12 residues. With 4 bases removed from V and 6 bases from J, the gap between germline ends came to 12 bases. The V gene's germline CDR1 is SQVTM and CDR2 ANQGSEA. The variable domain in full, completed from reference TRBV29-1 and TRBJ1-1, reads SAVISQKPSRDICQRGTSLTIQCQVDSQVTMMFWYRQQPGQSLTLIATANQGSEATYESGFVIDKFPISRPNLTFSTLTVSNMSPEDSSIYLCSVVDFSAEAFFGQGTRLTVV.

The V gene is TRBV30, the J gene TRBJ1-4; a weak D match, TRBD1 (5 bases). V was trimmed by 4 bases and J by 5 bases, leaving 14 bases between them. Per germline, CDR1 GTSNPN and CDR2 SVGIG (reference sequence). The CDR3 is made up of 14 amino acids. This chain's CDR3 is CAWTAGELNEKLFF. The CDR3 DNA reads as TGTGCCTGGACCGCGGGGGAACTAAATGAAAAACTGTTTTTT.